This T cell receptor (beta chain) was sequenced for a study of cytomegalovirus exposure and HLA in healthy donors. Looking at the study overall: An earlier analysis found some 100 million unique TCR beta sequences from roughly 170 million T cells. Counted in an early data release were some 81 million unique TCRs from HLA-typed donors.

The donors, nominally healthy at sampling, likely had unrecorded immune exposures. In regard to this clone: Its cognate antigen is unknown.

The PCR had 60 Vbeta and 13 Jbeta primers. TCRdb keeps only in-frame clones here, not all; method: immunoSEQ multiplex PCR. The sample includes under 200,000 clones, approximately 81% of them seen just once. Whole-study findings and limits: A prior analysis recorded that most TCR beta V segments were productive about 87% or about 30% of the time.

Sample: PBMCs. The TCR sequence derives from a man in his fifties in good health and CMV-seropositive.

For the CDR3, the DNA is TGTGCCAGCAGCCCTGGGGAGGGTGGTGTAGTAAAGTATTTT. Translated, it gives CASSPGEGGVVKYF. The chain links TRBV2 to TRBJ2-3; 7 bases are shared with TRBD2. The germline V gene has CDR1 SNHLY and CDR2 FYNNEI. The V gene end was trimmed by 6 bases and the J gene end by 13 bases; junction bases not matched to a gene: 16. The CDR3 has 14 residues.